This TCR beta chain was profiled in a study of cytomegalovirus exposure and HLA in healthy donors. PCR primers comprised 60 Vbeta and 13 Jbeta primers. Method: immunoSEQ multiplex PCR; TCRdb's copy keeps in-frame clones and lacks some. This sample has about 140,000 clones; around 80% occur once, and the top ten carry 1.2% to 1.5%. Trimming left V 1 base short and J 5 bases short, with 3 bases between. The germline gives CDR1 SGHTA, CDR2 FQGTGA. This CDR3 has 12 residues. The rearrangement joins TRBV7-3 to TRBJ2-1, with D uncertain. The specimen sequenced was PBMCs. The receptor was derived from a man aged 30 to 39 in good health and CMV-seropositive. The CDR3 loop is CASSLNNNEQFF. The CDR3 bases are TGTGCCAGCAGCTTAAACAACAATGAGCAGTTCTTC.